A selection of T cell receptor beta chains follows, all from one sample in a study of T-cell memory formation after mild COVID-19. MiXCR was run by TCRdb on the 5' RACE reads, yielding one entry per CDR3 protein. In the table there are fewer than 700,000 distinct CDR3 sequences, roughly a fifth of which are singletons. Sequenced sample: PBMCs or a T cell subset sorted from them (not recorded which). These receptors came from an adult woman who had mild COVID-19 (a few samples of this study predate the infection). Cell type and time point are not known. The CDR3 runs from the conserved cysteine through the conserved F or W. A D gene is named only where the DNA matches it firmly. The size of a clone is reported for some rows only, either as once, few or many, or as a class for expanded clones.

v_gene,d_gene,abundance,j_gene,CDR3aa,CDR3nt
TRBV2,TRBD1,-,TRBJ2-3,CASSEGDRTQYF,TGTGCCAGCAGTGAGGGGGACAGGACGCAGTATTTT
TRBV5-1,TRBD2,-,TRBJ2-7,CASRPYAGGTYEQYF,TGCGCCAGCAGACCTTACGCGGGGGGCACCTACGAGCAGTACTTC
TRBV7-3,-,few,TRBJ2-2,CASGPRTTGELFF,TGTGCCAGCGGGCCCCGGACCACCGGGGAGCTGTTTTTT
TRBV4-3,TRBD1,few,TRBJ2-4,CASSQGTGGHIQYF,TGCGCCAGCAGCCAAGGGACAGGGGGGCACATTCAGTACTTC
TRBV7-2,-,few,TRBJ2-1,CASSLVARSYNEQFF,TGTGCCAGCAGCTTAGTCGCCCGTTCCTACAATGAGCAGTTCTTC
TRBV15,-,few,TRBJ2-1,CATASSRLGYNEQFF,TGTGCCACGGCTTCGTCTAGGTTGGGTTACAATGAGCAGTTCTTC
TRBV9,-,few,TRBJ2-5,CASSVAPKIQETQYF,TGTGCCAGCAGCGTAGCCCCAAAGATCCAAGAGACCCAGTACTTC
TRBV5-1,TRBD1,-,TRBJ2-2,CASDRGRTGELFF,TGCGCCAGCGACAGGGGACGGACCGGGGAGCTGTTTTTT
TRBV6-2/TRBV6-3,-,-,TRBJ2-2,CASSRNQGRNTGELFF,TGTGCCAGCAGCCGCAATCAGGGTCGGAACACCGGGGAGCTGTTTTTT
TRBV9,-,few,TRBJ1-3,CASSLQADRGNTIYF,TGTGCCAGCAGCCTTCAAGCTGACAGGGGAAACACCATATATTTT
TRBV20-1,-,-,TRBJ1-6,CSARVGARVNAGGPLHF,TGCAGTGCTAGAGTTGGGGCAAGGGTAAACGCTGGGGGACCCCTCCACTTT
TRBV7-9,TRBD2,-,TRBJ2-5,CASSPGGAGATAWLETQYF,TGTGCCAGCAGCCCGGGAGGGGCAGGGGCCACCGCCTGGTTGGAGACCCAGTACTTC
TRBV9,-,few,TRBJ2-7,CASSVGTPGEQYF,TGTGCCAGCAGCGTAGGAACTCCCGGCGAGCAGTACTTC
TRBV20-1,-,-,TRBJ2-4,CSASSGVVAKNIQYF,TGCAGTGCTAGTTCAGGGGTCGTAGCCAAAAACATTCAGTACTTC
TRBV12-3/TRBV12-4,TRBD1,-,TRBJ1-2,CASSIRDRWLYGYTF,TGTGCCAGCAGTATTCGGGACAGGTGGTTGTATGGCTACACCTTC
TRBV19,TRBD1,-,TRBJ1-2,CASSSKDRNYTF,TGTGCCAGTAGTTCCAAGGACAGGAACTACACCTTC
TRBV4-2,-,few,TRBJ2-7,CASSQESGAGDLSSYEQYF,TGTGCCAGCAGCCAAGAGTCCGGGGCAGGGGACCTAAGCTCCTACGAGCAGTACTTC
TRBV3-1,-,few,TRBJ1-2,CASSQDIRPYGYTF,TGTGCCAGCAGCCAAGATATCAGGCCATATGGCTACACCTTC
TRBV5-4,TRBD2,few,TRBJ2-2,CASTLGLAGGTGELFF,TGTGCCAGCACCCTCGGACTAGCGGGAGGAACCGGGGAGCTGTTTTTT
TRBV7-9,TRBD2,few,TRBJ2-1,CASSPGLGTNEQFF,TGTGCCAGCAGCCCAGGACTAGGAACGAATGAGCAGTTCTTC
TRBV3-1,TRBD2,-,TRBJ2-7,CASSPGTAGGEQYF,TGTGCCAGCAGCCCGGGTACTGCGGGGGGCGAGCAGTACTTC
TRBV7-9,TRBD1,few,TRBJ2-6,CASSRPGQGFGANVLTF,TGTGCCAGCAGTAGACCGGGACAGGGTTTTGGGGCCAACGTCCTGACTTTC
TRBV20-1,-,-,TRBJ2-2,CSARWGGELFF,TGCAGTGCTAGATGGGGGGGGGAGCTGTTTTTT
TRBV9,-,few,TRBJ2-3,CASSVGSGQYTDTQYF,TGTGCCAGCAGCGTGGGGAGCGGGCAGTACACAGATACGCAGTATTTT
TRBV27,-,-,TRBJ2-5,CASSRSGFKTQYF,TGTGCCAGCAGTAGGTCGGGGTTCAAGACCCAGTACTTC
TRBV25-1,-,few,TRBJ1-3,CASSEGWHSGNTIYF,TGTGCCAGCAGTGAAGGCTGGCACTCTGGAAACACCATATATTTT
TRBV24-1,-,-,TRBJ1-1,CASKSGDTEAFF,TGTGCCTCTAAATCGGGGGACACTGAAGCTTTCTTT
TRBV7-9,TRBD1,-,TRBJ1-3,CASSSHRGSGNTIYF,TGTGCCAGCAGCTCACACAGGGGGTCAGGAAACACCATATATTTT
TRBV20-1,-,-,TRBJ1-1,CSAPDGINTEAFF,TGCAGTGCCCCCGACGGGATTAACACTGAAGCTTTCTTT
TRBV7-7,-,-,TRBJ2-5,CASSQGAKQTQYF,TGTGCCAGCAGTCAAGGGGCGAAGCAGACCCAGTACTTC
TRBV7-3,TRBD2,-,TRBJ2-3,CASSYLGTTSNTDTQYF,TGTGCCAGCAGCTACCTAGGGACTACCAGTAACACAGATACGCAGTATTTT
TRBV19,-,few,TRBJ1-1,CASRRGRLMGTEAFF,TGTGCCAGCCGGAGGGGCCGGTTAATGGGGACTGAAGCTTTCTTT
TRBV9,-,-,TRBJ1-1,CASSKRAGTAGAEAFF,TGTGCCAGCAGCAAAAGAGCCGGGACGGCGGGCGCTGAAGCTTTCTTT
TRBV7-9,-,-,TRBJ1-5,CASSSRGDGNQPQHF,TGTGCCAGCAGCTCCCGTGGGGACGGCAATCAGCCCCAGCATTTT
TRBV18,TRBD2,-,TRBJ2-7,CASSPRILTSGIPYEQYF,TGTGCCAGCTCACCAAGGATCTTGACTAGCGGGATACCCTACGAGCAGTACTTC
TRBV12-3/TRBV12-4,-,-,TRBJ2-1,CASSFGSHEQFF,TGTGCCAGCAGTTTCGGCAGTCATGAGCAGTTCTTC
TRBV11-2,-,-,TRBJ1-5,CASSLTRGGRGGQPQHF,TGTGCCAGCAGCTTAACCCGTGGGGGTCGTGGAGGTCAGCCCCAGCATTTT
TRBV2,-,-,TRBJ2-1,CASSVDAGQYNEEQFF,TGTGCCAGCAGTGTCGACGCGGGACAGTACAATGAAGAGCAGTTCTTC
TRBV24-1,TRBD2,few,TRBJ2-2,CATGQGSGRTGAGELFF,TGTGCCACCGGACAGGGTAGCGGGAGGACGGGGGCCGGGGAGCTGTTTTTT
TRBV27,TRBD1,many,TRBJ1-1,CASSRTTGWTEAFF,TGTGCCAGCAGTCGGACGACAGGGTGGACTGAAGCTTTCTTT
TRBV7-8,-,-,TRBJ1-2,CASSPYTERYGYTF,TGTGCCAGCAGCCCCTACACAGAGCGCTATGGCTACACCTTC
TRBV7-2,TRBD2,few,TRBJ2-1,CASSLGLAGAPSLHEQFF,TGTGCCAGCAGCTTAGGGCTAGCGGGGGCCCCATCTCTGCATGAGCAGTTCTTC
TRBV12-3/TRBV12-4,TRBD2,-,TRBJ2-7,CASSFWGPGGFEQYF,TGTGCCAGCAGTTTCTGGGGACCGGGAGGCTTTGAGCAGTACTTC
TRBV20-1,TRBD2,-,TRBJ2-1,CSARGTSGSLDQFF,TGCAGTGCTAGAGGGACTAGCGGGAGCTTGGATCAGTTCTTC
TRBV12-3/TRBV12-4,TRBD2,few,TRBJ2-1,CASSENGGINNEQFF,TGTGCCAGCAGTGAAAACGGGGGGATCAACAATGAGCAGTTCTTC
TRBV7-9,-,-,TRBJ2-1,CASSSRISYNEQFF,TGTGCCAGCAGCTCTAGGATCTCCTACAATGAGCAGTTCTTC
TRBV6-6,-,few,TRBJ1-1,CASQSPARGAEAFF,TGTGCCAGTCAAAGTCCGGCCAGGGGAGCTGAAGCTTTCTTT
TRBV7-9,-,-,TRBJ1-5,CASSENRDQPQHF,TGTGCCAGCAGCGAGAACAGGGATCAGCCCCAGCATTTT